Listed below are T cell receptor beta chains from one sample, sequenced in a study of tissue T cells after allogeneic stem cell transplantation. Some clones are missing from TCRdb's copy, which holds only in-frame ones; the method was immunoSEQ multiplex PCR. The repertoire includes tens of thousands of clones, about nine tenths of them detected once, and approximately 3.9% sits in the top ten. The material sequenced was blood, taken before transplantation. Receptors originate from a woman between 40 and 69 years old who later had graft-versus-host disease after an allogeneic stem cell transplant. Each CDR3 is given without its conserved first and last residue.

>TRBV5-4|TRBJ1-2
ASTSVPGQGRYGYT
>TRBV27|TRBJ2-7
ASSSLREEPYEQY
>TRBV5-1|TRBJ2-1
ASSPAASGGREQF
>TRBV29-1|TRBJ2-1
SVRDLPVLVQF
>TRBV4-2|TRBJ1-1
ASSQPGRDTEAF
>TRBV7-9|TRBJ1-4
ASSLERVTNEKLF
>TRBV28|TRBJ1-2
ASSLTDGNYGYT
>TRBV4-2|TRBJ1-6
ASSQGQGYNSPLH
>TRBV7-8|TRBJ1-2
ASSGDRAGNYGYT
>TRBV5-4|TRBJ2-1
ASSMGQGYDNEQF
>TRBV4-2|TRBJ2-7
ASSQDMTAGEQY
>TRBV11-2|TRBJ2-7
ASSFFSGSSYEQY
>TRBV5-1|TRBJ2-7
ASSFSGTYEQY
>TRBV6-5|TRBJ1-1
ASSYGDRLNTEAF
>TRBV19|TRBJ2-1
ASSIERTSGSSYNEQF